The subject of this entry is one T cell receptor (beta chain). This entry belongs to a study of blood T cells in healthy people across ages. It was with a sample-barcoded 5' primer and a J-beta primer mix that a second PCR of about 6 to 12 cycles was run. TCRdb re-analysed the 5' RACE reads in MiXCR, keeping a single row per CDR3 protein. The sample lists hundreds of thousands of distinct CDR3 sequences; under 55% were seen once. This CDR3 has 13 amino acids. Germline V gives CDR1 SEHNR, CDR2 FQNEAQ (reference sequence). V dropped 2 bases and J dropped 8 bases, with 10 bases sitting between them. The V and J genes are TRBV7-9 and TRBJ2-1; TRBD1 is a possible D gene (6 bases). The receptor's source is a man aged 55 to 69 in good health. Sequencing was done on a sample of blood. As DNA, the CDR3 is TGTGCCAGCAGCTTAAAGGGGGATTATGAGCAGTTCTTC. Translation gives CASSLKGDYEQFF.